This TCR delta chain was retrieved from a study of gamma-delta T cells after stem cell transplantation. A few counts support this clone. TCRdb re-called the RT-PCR reads with CATT. Counted here are about 1,200 delta-chain clones, approximately 1.7% occurring once; the ten biggest clones make up more than 45%. Germline CDR1 GEAIGNYY, CDR2 EKD. The CDR3 runs 16 residues. V shed 3 bases and J 2 bases; nucleotides not matched to a gene: 9. The chain links TRDV2 to TRDJ1; 9 bases fit TRDD3. This sequence originates from a human donor. It is not recorded whose cells these are; they may come from a transplant donor. Material: gamma-delta T cells. CDR3 loop: CACDYWGTSRTDKLIF. The CDR3 bases are TGTGCCTGTGACTACTGGGGGACCTCGCGAACCGATAAACTCATCTTT.